This T cell receptor (beta chain) appears in the sequencing data of a study of blood T cell repertoires in COVID-19. Overall study context: The samples span acute and convalescent COVID-19 from the United States, Italy and Spain. Nucleic acid was either cDNA or gDNA, and it came from T cells, B-cell-depleted T cells, or PBMCs.

Per the study methods: Amplification of reference gene primers was used by the study to estimate nucleated cell counts. Measured with immunoSEQ multiplex PCR; TCRdb has only the in-frame clones, and not every one. D and trimming come from the DNA, and the V and J calls and clone size come from that table. In the table there are about 310,000 clones, around 87% of which are singletons. Sequencing was done on a sample of peripheral blood. The sequence came from a man aged 45 to 65 with active or convalescent COVID-19.

CDR3 sequence reads: CSVEARGSRSDTQYF. CDR3 DNA: TGCAGCGTTGAGGCTCGAGGGAGTAGGTCAGATACGCAGTATTTT. This chain joins TRBV29-1 and TRBJ2-3, with D maybe TRBD2 (5 bases). This CDR3 has 15 residues. Germline-derived CDR1 and CDR2 are SQVTM and ANQGSEA. Trimming took 3 bases from V and 4 from J, leaving 17 bases between them.